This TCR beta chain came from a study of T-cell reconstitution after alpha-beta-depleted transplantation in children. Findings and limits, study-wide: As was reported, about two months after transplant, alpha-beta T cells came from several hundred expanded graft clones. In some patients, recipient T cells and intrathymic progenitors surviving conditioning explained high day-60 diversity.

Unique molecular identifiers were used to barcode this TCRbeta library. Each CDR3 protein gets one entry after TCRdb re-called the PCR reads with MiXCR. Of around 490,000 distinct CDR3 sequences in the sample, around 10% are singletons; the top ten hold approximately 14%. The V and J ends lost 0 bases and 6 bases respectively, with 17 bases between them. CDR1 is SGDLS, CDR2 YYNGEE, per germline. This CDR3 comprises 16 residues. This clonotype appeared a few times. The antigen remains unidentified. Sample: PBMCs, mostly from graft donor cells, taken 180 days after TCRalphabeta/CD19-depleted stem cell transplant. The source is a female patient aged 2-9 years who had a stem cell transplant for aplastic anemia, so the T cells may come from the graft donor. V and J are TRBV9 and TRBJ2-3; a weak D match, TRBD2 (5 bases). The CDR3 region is CASSVAAGPLGDTQYF. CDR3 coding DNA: TGTGCCAGCAGCGTAGCGGCGGGCCCCCTAGGGGATACGCAGTATTTT.